Here is one T cell receptor (beta chain) with its context. The data originate from a study of T cells after posttransplantation cyclophosphamide. Germline V gene sequence: CDR1 PRHDT, CDR2 FYEKMQ (reference sequence). V shed 0 bases, J shed 6 bases, and the junction held 2 bases outside the gene matches. CDR3 size: 14 residues. Sequenced by immunoSEQ multiplex PCR; TCRdb stores in-frame clones only, minus some. Counted here are 11,000 or so clones, 90% to 95% occurring once; the ten biggest clones make up nearly 0.3%. This chain connects TRBV13 to TRBJ2-7, with TRBD1 matching 10 bases. This receptor was identified in a young man in good health and a related stem cell transplant donor. Sequences were obtained from naive CD8+ T cells sorted from PBMCs. CDR3 loop: CASSLGWTGGEQYF. DNA for the CDR3: TGTGCCAGCAGCTTAGGTTGGACAGGGGGCGAGCAGTACTTC.